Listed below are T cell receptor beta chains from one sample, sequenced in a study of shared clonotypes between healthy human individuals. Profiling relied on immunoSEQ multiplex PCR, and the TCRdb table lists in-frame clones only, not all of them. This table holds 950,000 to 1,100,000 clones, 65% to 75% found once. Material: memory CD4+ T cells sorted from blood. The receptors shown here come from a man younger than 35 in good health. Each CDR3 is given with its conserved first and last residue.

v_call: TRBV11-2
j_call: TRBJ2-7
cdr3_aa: CASSLIQGSAYEQYF

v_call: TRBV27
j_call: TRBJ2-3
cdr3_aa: CASSLGLSTDTQYF

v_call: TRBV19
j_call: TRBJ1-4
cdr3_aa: CASSIDPNRDEKLFF

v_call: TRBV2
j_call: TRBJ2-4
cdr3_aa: CASNQGGGGVRHQYF

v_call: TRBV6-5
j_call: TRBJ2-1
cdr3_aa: CASRRDKGSYNEQFF

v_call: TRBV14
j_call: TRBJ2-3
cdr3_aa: CASSQARAGLSDTQYF

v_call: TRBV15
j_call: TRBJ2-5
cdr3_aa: CATSRDYSGGSLETQYF

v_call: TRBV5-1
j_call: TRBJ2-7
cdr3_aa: CASSEPGAMQYF

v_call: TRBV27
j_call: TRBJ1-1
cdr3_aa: CASSLFGKGTEAFF

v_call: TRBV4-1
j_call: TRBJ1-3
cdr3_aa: CASSPGYSGNTIYF

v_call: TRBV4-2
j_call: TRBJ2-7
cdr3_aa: CASSPGGGDPYEQYF

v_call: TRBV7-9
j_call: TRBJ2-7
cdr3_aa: CASSSEGGSYEQYF

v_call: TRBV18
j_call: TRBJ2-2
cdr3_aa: CASSPRGPDTGELFF

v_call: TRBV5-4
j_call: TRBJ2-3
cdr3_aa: CASSTGLATDTQYF

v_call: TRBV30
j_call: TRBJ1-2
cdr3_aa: CAWSVQDSYGYTF

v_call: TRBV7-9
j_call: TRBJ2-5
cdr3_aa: CASSRRQGRSGKETQYF

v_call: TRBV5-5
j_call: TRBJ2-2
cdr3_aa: CASSFPMATGELFF

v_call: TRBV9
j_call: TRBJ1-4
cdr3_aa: CASSVEAGGKEKLFF

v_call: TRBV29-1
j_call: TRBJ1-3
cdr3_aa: CSVEPGRAGNTIYF

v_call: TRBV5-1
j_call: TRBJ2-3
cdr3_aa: CASSPRLADLTDTQYF

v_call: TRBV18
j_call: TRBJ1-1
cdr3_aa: CASSPPTGAGNTEAFF

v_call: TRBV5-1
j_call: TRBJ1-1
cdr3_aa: CASSLRAGQNTEAFF

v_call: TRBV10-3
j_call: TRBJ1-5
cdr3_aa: CAIRWRGGQPQHF

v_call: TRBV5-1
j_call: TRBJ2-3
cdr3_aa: CASSLVGSRTDTQYF

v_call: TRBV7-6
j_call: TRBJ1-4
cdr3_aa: CASSLFTGANEKLFF

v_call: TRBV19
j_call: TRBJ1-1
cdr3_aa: CASRNGGVTEAFF

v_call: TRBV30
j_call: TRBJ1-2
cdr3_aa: CAWSTGQGATGYTF

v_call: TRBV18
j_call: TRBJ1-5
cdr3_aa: CASSPQQYSNQPQHF

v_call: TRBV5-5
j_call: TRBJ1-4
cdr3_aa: CASSLGPYNEKLFF

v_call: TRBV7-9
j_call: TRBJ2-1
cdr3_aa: CASSSLTPTSYNEQFF

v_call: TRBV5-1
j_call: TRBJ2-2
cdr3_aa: CASSWDGNTGELFF

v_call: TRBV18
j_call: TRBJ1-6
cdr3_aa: CASSPDGNSPLHF

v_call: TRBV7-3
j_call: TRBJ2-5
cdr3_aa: CASSSGLAGETQYF

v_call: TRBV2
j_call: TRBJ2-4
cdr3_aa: CASSKGGPNIQYF

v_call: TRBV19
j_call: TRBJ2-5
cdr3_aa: CASSQGTSGVWETQYF

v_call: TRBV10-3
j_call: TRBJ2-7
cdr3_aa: CAISVQAGTGVHEQYF